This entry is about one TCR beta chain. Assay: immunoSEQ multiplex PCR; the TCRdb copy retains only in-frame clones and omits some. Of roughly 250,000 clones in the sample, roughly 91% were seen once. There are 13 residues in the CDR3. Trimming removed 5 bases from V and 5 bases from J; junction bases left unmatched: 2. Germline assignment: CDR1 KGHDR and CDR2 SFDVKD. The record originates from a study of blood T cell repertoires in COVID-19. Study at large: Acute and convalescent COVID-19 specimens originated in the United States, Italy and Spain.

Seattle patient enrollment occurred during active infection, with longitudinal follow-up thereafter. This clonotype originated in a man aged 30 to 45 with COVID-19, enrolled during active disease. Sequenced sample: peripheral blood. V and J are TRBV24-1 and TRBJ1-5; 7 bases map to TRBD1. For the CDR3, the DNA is TGTGCCACCAGTGCCAGGGGGGATCAGCCCCAGCATTTT. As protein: CATSARGDQPQHF.